This TCR beta chain is drawn from a study of blood T cell repertoires in COVID-19. The overall study: The United States, Italy and Spain were the sources of the acute and convalescent COVID-19 samples.

V gave up 3 bases and J gave up 7 bases, with 8 bases separating them. The CDR3 has 12 residues. Per germline, CDR1 KGHSH and CDR2 LQKENI. Clones were sequenced by immunoSEQ multiplex PCR, and TCRdb holds only the in-frame ones, with some missing. The sample includes 200,000 to 250,000 clones, under 90% of them seen just once. Source material: peripheral blood. The receptor's source is an elderly woman with active or convalescent COVID-19. The J gene is TRBJ2-3, the V gene TRBV18; a possible D gene is TRBD2 (5 bases). CDR3 bases: TGTGCCAGCTCACCGTTAGCGAATACGCAGTATTTT. Protein product: CASSPLANTQYF.